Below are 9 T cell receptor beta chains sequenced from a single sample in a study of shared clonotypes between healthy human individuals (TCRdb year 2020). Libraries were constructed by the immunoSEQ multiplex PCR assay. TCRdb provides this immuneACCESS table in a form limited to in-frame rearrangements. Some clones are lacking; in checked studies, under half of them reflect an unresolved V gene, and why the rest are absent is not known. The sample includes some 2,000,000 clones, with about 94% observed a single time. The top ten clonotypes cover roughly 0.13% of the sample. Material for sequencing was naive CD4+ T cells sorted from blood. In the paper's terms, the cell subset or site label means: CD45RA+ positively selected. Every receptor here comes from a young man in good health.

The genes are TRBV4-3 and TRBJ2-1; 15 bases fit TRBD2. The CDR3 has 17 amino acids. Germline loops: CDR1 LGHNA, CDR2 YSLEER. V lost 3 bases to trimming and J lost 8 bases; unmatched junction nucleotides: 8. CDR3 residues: CASSQDPGLAGGYEQFF. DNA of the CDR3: TGCGCCAGCAGCCAGGATCCGGGACTAGCGGGAGGCTATGAGCAGTTCTTC.

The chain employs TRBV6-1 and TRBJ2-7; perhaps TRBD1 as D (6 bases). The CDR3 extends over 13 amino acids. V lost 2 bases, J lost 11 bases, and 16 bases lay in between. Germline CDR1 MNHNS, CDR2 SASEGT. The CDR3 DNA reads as TGTGCCAGCAGTGAAACCCTGACAGGTACGAAGTACTTC. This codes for CASSETLTGTKYF.

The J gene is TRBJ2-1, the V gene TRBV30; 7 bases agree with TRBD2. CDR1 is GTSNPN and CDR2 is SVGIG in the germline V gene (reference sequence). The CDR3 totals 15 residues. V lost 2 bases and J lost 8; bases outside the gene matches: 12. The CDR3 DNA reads TGTGCCTGGAGTAGTCTTGACGGGAGGATCTATGAGCAGTTCTTC. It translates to CAWSSLDGRIYEQFF.

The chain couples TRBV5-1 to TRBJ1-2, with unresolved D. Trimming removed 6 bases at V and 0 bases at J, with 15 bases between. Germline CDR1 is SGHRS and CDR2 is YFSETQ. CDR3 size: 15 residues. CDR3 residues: CASTYGLPSNYGYTF. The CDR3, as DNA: TGCGCCAGCACCTACGGCTTACCTTCTAACTATGGCTACACCTTC.

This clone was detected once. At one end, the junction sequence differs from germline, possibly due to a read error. CDR3 DNA: TGTGCTAGCAGCTTAAACTCGGCTAGCCCGGAGACCCAGTACTTC. Translation: CASSLNSASPETQYF. The chain has TRBV7-7 and TRBJ2-5; possible D gene TRBD2, 5 bases. The CDR3 runs 15 residues. Germline V gives CDR1 SSHAT, CDR2 FNYEAQ (reference sequence).

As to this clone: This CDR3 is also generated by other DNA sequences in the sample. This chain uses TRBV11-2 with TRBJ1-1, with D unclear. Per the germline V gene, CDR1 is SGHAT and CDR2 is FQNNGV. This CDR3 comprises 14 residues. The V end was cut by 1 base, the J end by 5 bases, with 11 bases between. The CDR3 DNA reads TGTGCCAGCAGCTTAGTTGGCGGAGGGACTGAAGCTTTCTTT. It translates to CASSLVGGGTEAFF. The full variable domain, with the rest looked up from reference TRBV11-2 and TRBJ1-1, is EAGVAQSPRYKIIEKRQSVAFWCNPISGHATLYWYQQILGQGPKLLIQFQNNGVVDDSQLPKDRFSAERLKGVDSTLKIQPAKLEDSAVYLCASSLVGGGTEAFFGQGTRLTVV.

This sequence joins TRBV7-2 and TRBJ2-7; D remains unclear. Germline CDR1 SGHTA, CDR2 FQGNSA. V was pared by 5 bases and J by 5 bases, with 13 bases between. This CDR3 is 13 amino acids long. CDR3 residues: CASSQVASNEQYF. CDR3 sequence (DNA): TGTGCCAGCAGCCAGGTGGCCAGTAACGAGCAGTACTTC.

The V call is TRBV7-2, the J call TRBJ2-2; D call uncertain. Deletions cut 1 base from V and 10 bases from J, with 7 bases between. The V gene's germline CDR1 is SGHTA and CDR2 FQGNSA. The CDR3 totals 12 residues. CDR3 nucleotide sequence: TGTGCCAGCAGCTTAGTGTGGCAGGAGCTGTTTTTT. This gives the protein CASSLVWQELFF. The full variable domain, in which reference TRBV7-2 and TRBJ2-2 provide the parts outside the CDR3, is GAGVSQSPSNKVTEKGKDVELRCDPISGHTALYWYRQSLGQGLEFLIYFQGNSAPDKSGLPSDRFSAERTGGSVSTLTIQRTQQEDSAVYLCASSLVWQELFFGEGSRLTVL.

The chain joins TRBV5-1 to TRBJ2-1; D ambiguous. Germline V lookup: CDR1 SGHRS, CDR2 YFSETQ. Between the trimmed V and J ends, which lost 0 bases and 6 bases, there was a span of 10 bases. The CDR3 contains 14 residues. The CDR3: CASSLVGTSNEQFF. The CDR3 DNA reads TGCGCCAGCAGCTTGGTGGGTACTTCCAATGAGCAGTTCTTC.